This T cell receptor beta chain came from a study of T cell changes during pregnancy in multiple sclerosis. J gave up 9 bases and V 9 bases, and 9 bases lay outside the gene matches. This CDR3 is built from 13 residues. The germline V gene encodes CDR1 PRHDT and CDR2 FYEKMQ (reference sequence). Libraries were prepared by immunoSEQ multiplex PCR; TCRdb keeps only in-frame clonotypes and omits some of them. This table has some 80,000 clones, about 94% appearing once. This sample comprised CD4+ T cells from peripheral blood mononuclear cells, obtained after pregnancy. V and J are TRBV13 and TRBJ2-1; 9 positions match TRBD1. The sequence came from a female donor with multiple sclerosis, enrolled in a pregnancy study. The CDR3 spells CASFRGQGGEQFF. CDR3 sequence (DNA): TGTGCCAGTTTCCGGGGACAGGGAGGTGAGCAGTTCTTC.